Listed here are 5 T cell receptor beta chains from one sample, sequenced in a study of T-cell memory formation after mild COVID-19. TCRdb itself ran the 5' RACE reads through MiXCR, one entry per CDR3 protein. Of under 700,000 distinct CDR3 sequences in the sample, about a fifth were seen once. The specimen sequenced was PBMCs or a T cell subset sorted from them (not recorded which). Source of these receptors: an adult woman who had mild COVID-19 (a few samples of this study predate the infection). Cell type and time point are not known.

The chain carries TRBV29-1 and TRBJ1-3; D ambiguous. CDR1 and CDR2 from the germline V gene are SQVTM and ANQGSEA. This CDR3 is 12 amino acids long. V was shortened by 7 bases and J by 8 bases, with 15 bases between the two germline ends. CDR3 loop: CSALLGSHTIYF. The CDR3 bases are TGCAGCGCCCTACTGGGGTCCCACACCATATATTTT.

This clonotype was seen once. The chain employs TRBV7-8 and TRBJ2-7; D possibly corresponds to TRBD2 (5 bases). CDR1 and CDR2 from the germline V gene are SGHVS and FQNEAQ. The CDR3 is 13 amino acids. The germline V and J ends were trimmed by 6 bases and 5 bases, with 14 bases remaining between them. This CDR3 is CASRTRGGHEQYF. Written as DNA, the CDR3 is TGTGCCAGCAGAACTAGAGGCGGGCACGAGCAGTACTTC.

This sequence joins TRBV10-3 and TRBJ2-7, with 10 bases that match TRBD2. The V and J ends lost 7 bases and 0 bases, in that order; junction bases with no gene match: 9. The CDR3 extends over 16 amino acids. Looked up from germline, CDR1 is ENHRY and CDR2 is SYGVKD. The DNA for the CDR3 is TGTGCCATCACAGCGGGAGGGCCCGGGAGCTCCTACGAGCAGTACTTC. Its translation: CAITAGGPGSSYEQYF.

The chain uses TRBV30 and TRBJ1-5; D possibly corresponds to TRBD1 (5 bases). CDR3 length: 12 amino acids. Germline assignment: CDR1 GTSNPN and CDR2 SVGIG (reference sequence). Between the trimmed V and J ends, which lost 5 bases and 10 bases, there was a span of 15 bases. The CDR3 loop is CAWDRAFGPQHF. The CDR3 DNA reads as TGTGCCTGGGACAGAGCCTTTGGACCCCAGCATTTT.

This chain links TRBV20-1 with TRBJ2-2; no firm D call. V was shortened by 5 bases and J by 1 base, with 11 bases between the two germline ends. The CDR3 runs to 14 residues. In germline, CDR1 is DFQATT, CDR2 SNEGSKA (reference sequence). The CDR3 coding sequence is TGCAGTGCTCAGGACCGACGGAACACCGGGGAGCTGTTTTTT. Its protein is CSAQDRRNTGELFF.